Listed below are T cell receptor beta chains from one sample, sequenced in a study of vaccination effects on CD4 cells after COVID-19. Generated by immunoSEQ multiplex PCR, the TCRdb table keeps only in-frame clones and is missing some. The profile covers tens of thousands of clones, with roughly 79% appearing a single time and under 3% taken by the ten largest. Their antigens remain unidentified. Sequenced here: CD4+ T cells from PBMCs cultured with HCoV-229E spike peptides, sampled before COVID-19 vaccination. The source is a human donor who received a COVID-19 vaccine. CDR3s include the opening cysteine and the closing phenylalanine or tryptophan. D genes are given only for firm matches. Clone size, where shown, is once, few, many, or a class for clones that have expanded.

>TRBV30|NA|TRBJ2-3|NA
TGTGCCTGGAGTCCAGTTAGGGGGACGGCGCAGTATTTT
CAWSPVRGTAQYF
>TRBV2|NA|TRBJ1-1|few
TGTGCCAGCAGTGCCAGGGGTGAGGAAGCTTTCTTT
CASSARGEEAFF
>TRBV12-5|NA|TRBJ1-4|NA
TGTGCTAGTGGTTTGGTTGAGGCTGGGGAAAAACTGTTTTTT
CASGLVEAGEKLFF
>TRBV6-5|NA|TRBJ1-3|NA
TGTGCCAGCAGTTCGTGGACAGGAAACACCATATATTTT
CASSSWTGNTIYF
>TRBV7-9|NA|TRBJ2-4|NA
TGTGCCAGCAGCGGGGGCAGGGATTCCAAAAACATTCAGTACTTC
CASSGGRDSKNIQYF
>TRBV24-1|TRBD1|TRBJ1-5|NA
TGTGCCACCAGCGCTACAGGGGAGGGAAATCAGCCCCAGCATTTT
CATSATGEGNQPQHF
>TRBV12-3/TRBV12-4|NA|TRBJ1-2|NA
TGTGCCAGCAGATTCAGGGGTTATGGCTACACCTTC
CASRFRGYGYTF
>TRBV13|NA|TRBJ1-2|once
TGTGCCAGCAGCTCCCGGACCGTGGACTATGGCTACACCTTC
CASSSRTVDYGYTF
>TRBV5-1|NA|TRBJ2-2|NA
TGCGCCAGCAGCTGGGCCCTTGGGGCCAACACCGGGGAGCTGTTTTTT
CASSWALGANTGELFF
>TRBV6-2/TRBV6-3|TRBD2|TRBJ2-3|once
TGTGCCAGCAGTAGAGCCGGGACTAGCGGGGGCTACACAGATACGCAGTATTTT
CASSRAGTSGGYTDTQYF
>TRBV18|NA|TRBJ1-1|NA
TGTGCCAGCCGATCGACGGTCGCCACTGAAGCTTTCTTT
CASRSTVATEAFF
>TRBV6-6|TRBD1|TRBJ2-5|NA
TGTGCCAGCAGTTACCGGGACAGCCGGCAAGAGACCCAGTACTTC
CASSYRDSRQETQYF
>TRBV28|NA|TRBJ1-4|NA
TGTGCCAGCAGTTTGTCGGGTGGCCAGACATATGAAAAACTGTTTTTT
CASSLSGGQTYEKLFF
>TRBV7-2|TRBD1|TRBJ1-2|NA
TGTGCCAGCAGCTACGCCGGGACAGAATATGGCTACACCTTC
CASSYAGTEYGYTF
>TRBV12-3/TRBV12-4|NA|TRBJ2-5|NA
TGTGCCAGCGGACTTCGAGAGACCCAGTACTTC
CASGLRETQYF
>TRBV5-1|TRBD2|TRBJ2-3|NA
TGCGCCAGCGGGACTAGCGGGGGGACAGATACGCAGTATTTT
CASGTSGGTDTQYF
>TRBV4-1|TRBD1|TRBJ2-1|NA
TGCGCCAGCAGCCCCAATGCGGCGGGACAGGTATACAATGAGCAGTTCTTC
CASSPNAAGQVYNEQFF
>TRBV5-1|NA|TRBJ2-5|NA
TGCGCCAGCAGCTTGGTAGGGGCAGAGACCCAGTACTTC
CASSLVGAETQYF
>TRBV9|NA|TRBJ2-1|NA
TGTGCCAGCAGCGTTGGCGGGGGCCACTCCTACAATGAGCAGTTCTTC
CASSVGGGHSYNEQFF
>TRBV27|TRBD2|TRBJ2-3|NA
TGTGCCAGCAGGGACTTGGGTCGGGGGGGCGATACGCAGTATTTT
CASRDLGRGGDTQYF
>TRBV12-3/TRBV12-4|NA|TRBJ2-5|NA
TGTGCCAGCAGCGGGGTTCAAGAGACCCAGTACTTC
CASSGVQETQYF
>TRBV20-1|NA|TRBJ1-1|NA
TGCAGTGCGACAAACCGCGAAGCTTTCTTT
CSATNREAFF
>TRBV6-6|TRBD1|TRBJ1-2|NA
TGTGCCAGCGGGGGACAGGGGGCAAACGGTGGTGGCTACACCTTC
CASGGQGANGGGYTF
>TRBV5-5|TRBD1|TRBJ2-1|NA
TGTGCCAGCAGTTTGGAGGGACAGGCCTACAATGAGCAGTTCTTC
CASSLEGQAYNEQFF
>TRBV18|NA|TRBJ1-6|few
TGTGCCAGCTCACCATTGGGAAATAATTCACCCCTCCACTTT
CASSPLGNNSPLHF
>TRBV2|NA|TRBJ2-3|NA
TGTGCCAGCAGTGAAAGGGCACACTCCCTCCCAGATACGCAGTATTTT
CASSERAHSLPDTQYF
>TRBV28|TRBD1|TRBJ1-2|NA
TGTGCCAGCAGATTTTACGGGACAGGGAACTATGGCTACACCTTC
CASRFYGTGNYGYTF
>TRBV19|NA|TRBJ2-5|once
TGTGCCAGTAGTATAGATAGGGGAGGGGGGACCCAGTACTTC
CASSIDRGGGTQYF
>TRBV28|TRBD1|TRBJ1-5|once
TGTGCCAGCAGTTTAACCCCCGGGACAGGTAATCAGCCCCAGCATTTT
CASSLTPGTGNQPQHF
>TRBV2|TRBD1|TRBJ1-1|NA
TGTGCCAGCAGGGGACAGTTGAACACTGAAGCTTTCTTT
CASRGQLNTEAFF
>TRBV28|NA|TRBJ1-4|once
TGTGCCAGCACCCAGGGGAATGAAAAACTGTTTTTT
CASTQGNEKLFF
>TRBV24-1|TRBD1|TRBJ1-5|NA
TGTGCCACCAGTGATCGGACAGGGGCCGGTCAGCCCCAGCATTTT
CATSDRTGAGQPQHF
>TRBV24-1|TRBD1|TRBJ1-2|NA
TGTGCCACCAGTGATCCAACCGGGACAGGGGAATATGGCTACACCTTC
CATSDPTGTGEYGYTF
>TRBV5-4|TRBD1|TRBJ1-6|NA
TGTGCCAGCAGCTTCGGGACAGATCGGAATTCACCCCTCCACTTT
CASSFGTDRNSPLHF
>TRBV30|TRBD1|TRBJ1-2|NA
TGTGCCTGGAGTCCCGGGACAGGGACCACTTTCTATGGCTACACCTTC
CAWSPGTGTTFYGYTF
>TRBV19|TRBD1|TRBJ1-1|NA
TGTGCCAGCCAAGACAGGGTGAACACTGAAGCTTTCTTT
CASQDRVNTEAFF
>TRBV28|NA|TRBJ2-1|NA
TGTGCCAGCAGTTTTAGGTTGGAGATATACAATGAGCAGTTCTTC
CASSFRLEIYNEQFF
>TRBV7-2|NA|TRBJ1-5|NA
TGTGCCAGCAGCTTAATGGCGGGTGATAGCAATCAGCCCCAGCATTTT
CASSLMAGDSNQPQHF
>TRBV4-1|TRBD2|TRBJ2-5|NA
TGCGCCAGCAGACAAACTCTAGCGGGGGCCGAAGAGACCCAGTACTTC
CASRQTLAGAEETQYF
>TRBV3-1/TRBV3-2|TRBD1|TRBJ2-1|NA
TGTGCCAGCAGCCCAGACAGGGGGCAAATCTACAATGAGCAGTTCTTC
CASSPDRGQIYNEQFF
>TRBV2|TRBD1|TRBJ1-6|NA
TGTGCCAGCAAGACCAGAGTCGGACAGGGCTATAATTCACCCCTCCACTTT
CASKTRVGQGYNSPLHF
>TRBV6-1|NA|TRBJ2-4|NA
TGTGCCAGCAGTGATCCGGGCCTAGCCAAAAACATTCAGTACTTC
CASSDPGLAKNIQYF
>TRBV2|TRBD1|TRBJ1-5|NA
TGTGCCAGCAGCCATACCGGGACAGGGGGCAATCAGCCCCAGCATTTT
CASSHTGTGGNQPQHF
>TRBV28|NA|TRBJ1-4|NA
TGTGCCAGCAGGCGGGGCGGGAATTCGAAGGTGGAAAAACTGTTTTTT
CASRRGGNSKVEKLFF
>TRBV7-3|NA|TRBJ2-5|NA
TGTGCCAGCAGCTTACGTCCCGGGGCAGAGACCCAGTACTTC
CASSLRPGAETQYF